A single sample gave rise to the 20 T cell receptor beta chains below, sequenced in a study of blood T cells in healthy people across ages. Alongside a J-beta primer mix, a sample-barcoded 5' primer served in a second PCR lasting about 7 to 11 cycles. TCRdb reprocessed the 5' RACE reads via MiXCR and lists one record per CDR3 protein. The data hold 1 million or so distinct CDR3 sequences, with 35% to 50% observed a single time. Sequenced sample: blood. These receptors were obtained from a woman aged 55-69 years in good health.

The chain couples TRBV20-1 to TRBJ2-1; 10 nucleotides match TRBD2. Looked up from germline, CDR1 is DFQATT and CDR2 is SNEGSKA (reference sequence). The V gene end was trimmed by 3 bases and the J gene end by 8 bases; junction bases not matched to a gene: 7. This CDR3 is built from 14 residues. The CDR3 loop is CSASSSGRRDEQFF. CDR3 nucleotide sequence: TGCAGTGCTAGCTCTAGCGGGAGAAGGGATGAGCAGTTCTTC.

The chain links TRBV30 to TRBJ2-1; 8 bases align to TRBD2. The ends lost 2 bases at V and 7 bases at J; junction bases unmatched: 7. The CDR3 has 14 residues. Germline V gene data show CDR1 as GTSNPN and CDR2 as SVGIG (reference sequence). CDR3 DNA: TGTGCCTGGAGTAGCGGGAGAGGGTGGAATGAGCAGTTCTTC. It specifies CAWSSGRGWNEQFF.

V gene TRBV28 combines with J gene TRBJ2-7; TRBD2 aligns across 7 bases. CDR3 size: 15 residues. The J segment lost 1 base and the V segment lost 5 bases, leaving 8 bases of the junction unmatched. Germline CDR1 is MDHEN and CDR2 is SYDVKM. In nucleotides, the CDR3 is TGTGCCAGCAGTGGAACTAGCGCCATTTCCTACGAGCAGTACTTC. Protein sequence: CASSGTSAISYEQYF.

Note on this clonotype: The junction differs from germline at one of its ends, possibly a read error. The chain combines TRBV20-1 with TRBJ2-4; no firm D call. The J call is uncertain, as TRBJ2-7 better fits the DNA end. Germline loops: CDR1 DFQATT, CDR2 SNEGSKA (reference sequence). The CDR3 covers 15 residues. CDR3 in DNA: TGCGGTGCTAGAGGACCAGGCCGAGATCCCTACGAGCAGTACTTC. It translates to CGARGPGRDPYEQYF.

The gene calls are TRBV7-2 and TRBJ2-3; D is possibly TRBD2 (6 bases). Deletions cut 5 bases from V and 6 bases from J, with 12 bases between. CDR3 size: 13 residues. The germline gives CDR1 SGHTA, CDR2 FQGNSA. The CDR3 protein is CASSRLGGDTQYF. The CDR3 DNA reads TGTGCCAGCAGCCGACTGGGAGGTGATACGCAGTATTTT.

The sample holds a few counts of this clonotype. This chain uses TRBV10-3 with TRBJ1-5, with D possibly being TRBD1 (5 bases). Germline CDR1 is ENHRY and CDR2 is SYGVKD. V was clipped by 11 bases and J by 3 bases, with 17 bases between them. The CDR3 contains 14 residues. The CDR3 nucleotides are TGTGCCCCAGGCGGTGGAGGGGACAATCAGCCCCAGCATTTT. Translating gives CAPGGGGDNQPQHF.

The rearrangement links TRBV6-1 to TRBJ2-5; no firm D call. The CDR3 sequence is 15 residues long. The germline V and J ends were trimmed by 1 base and 11 bases, with 20 bases remaining between them. CDR1 MNHNS and CDR2 SASEGT come from the germline V gene. CDR3 sequence: CASSEGWLSKDEQYF. CDR3 nucleotides: TGTGCCAGCAGTGAAGGCTGGCTTAGCAAGGATGAGCAGTACTTC.

The chain couples TRBV2 to TRBJ2-7, with D tentatively TRBD1 or TRBD2 (5 bases each). The V and J ends lost 7 bases and 6 bases respectively, with 10 bases between them. Germline V lookup: CDR1 SNHLY, CDR2 FYNNEI. This CDR3 is 11 amino acids long. The CDR3: CASKVGTEQYF. DNA for the CDR3: TGTGCCAGCAAGGTAGGGACCGAGCAGTACTTC.

The V gene is TRBV4-2, the J gene TRBJ2-2; D unresolved. Germline CDR1 is LGHNA and CDR2 is YNFKEQ. Trimming left V 1 base short and J 4 bases short, with 10 bases between. This CDR3 spans 15 amino acids. In nucleotides, the CDR3 is TGTGCCAGCAGCCAAGTTGCCAGAAGCACCGGGGAGCTGTTTTTT. Translation gives CASSQVARSTGELFF.

In the case of this clonotype: A single base separates this from a much larger clone, so it may be a read error. The chain is built from TRBV25-1 and TRBJ2-7; D is possibly TRBD2 (5 bases). TRBJ2-5 explains the end of the DNA better; the J call may be wrong. CDR3 length: 10 residues. The germline CDR1 and CDR2 sequences are MGHDK and SYGVNS. CDR3 coding DNA: TGTGCCGGCAGTGAGGGGACCCAGTACTTC. The encoded protein is CAGSEGTQYF.

This clonotype was seen only a few times. The rearrangement uses TRBV28 and TRBJ2-5; perhaps D is TRBD1 or TRBD2 (6 bases each). The CDR3 has 13 residues. The V end was cut by 8 bases, the J end by 5 bases, with 15 bases between. In germline, CDR1 is MDHEN, CDR2 SYDVKM. In DNA, the CDR3 is TGTGCCAGCCGAGTGCAGGGGAGGGAGACCCAGTACTTC. It is translated as CASRVQGRETQYF.

A few counts support this clonotype. The chain joins TRBV2 to TRBJ2-7; D unclear. This CDR3 has 11 residues. Germline V gives CDR1 SNHLY, CDR2 FYNNEI. Trimming left V 2 bases short and J 5 bases short, with 4 bases between. This CDR3 reads CASSEKHEQYF. The CDR3 bases are TGTGCCAGCAGTGAAAAGCACGAGCAGTACTTC.

The genes are TRBV27 and TRBJ1-4; D gene unclear. V lost 6 bases and J lost 5, with 10 bases in between. The CDR3 covers 13 residues. CDR1 MNHEY and CDR2 SMNVEV come from the germline V gene (reference sequence). The CDR3 spells CASSRGRNEKLFF. In DNA form, the CDR3 reads TGTGCCAGCAGCCGCGGACGGAATGAAAAACTGTTTTTT.

This clonotype occurred a few times. The chain combines TRBV12-3 or TRBV12-4 with TRBJ2-7; possibly TRBD1 or TRBD2 for D (5 bases each). V was pared by 6 bases and J by 6 bases, with 15 bases between. The CDR3 loop spans 13 amino acids. CDR3 DNA: TGTGCCAGCAGACGAACCGGGACCCCCGAGCAGTACTTC. Translating it yields CASRRTGTPEQYF.

This clonotype showed up just once. The V call is TRBV29-1, the J call TRBJ2-7; D is perhaps TRBD2 (6 bases). V was clipped by 7 bases and J by 3 bases, with 19 bases between them. The germline V gene encodes CDR1 SQVTM and CDR2 ANQGSEA. The CDR3 loop spans 14 amino acids. CDR3 protein: CSAGWRGGDYEQYF. The CDR3 DNA reads TGCAGCGCCGGTTGGAGGGGAGGCGACTACGAGCAGTACTTC.

This rearrangement joins TRBV20-1 to TRBJ2-5; 9 bases match TRBD1. J was trimmed by 1 base and V by 4 bases; bases with no gene match: 4. Germline V gene lookup returns CDR1 DFQATT and CDR2 SNEGSKA (reference sequence). The CDR3 length is 14 residues. CDR3 DNA sequence: TGCAGTGCTAAAGGGGACAGGGCCCAAGAGACCCAGTACTTC. Translated, it gives CSAKGDRAQETQYF.

This clonotype was picked up one time. The junction does not match germline at one end; this may be a read error. The CDR3 nucleotides are TGTGCCTGCAGTTTACGCCGGACTAGCGGGTATTTCTCCTACGAGCAGTACTTC. This encodes CACSLRRTSGYFSYEQYF. The chain joins TRBV27 to TRBJ2-7; 11 bases are a match to TRBD2. The length of the CDR3 is 18 residues. Germline loops: CDR1 MNHEY, CDR2 SMNVEV (reference sequence).

This clonotype has at least ten counts. CDR3 sequence reads: CASRITSTSGRNEQFF. The CDR3 DNA follows: TGTGCCAGCAGGATTACGTCGACTAGCGGGAGAAATGAGCAGTTCTTC. This chain links TRBV7-2 with TRBJ2-1; 12 bases match TRBD2. Germline values: CDR1 SGHTA, CDR2 FQGNSA. The CDR3 has 16 residues. J lost 7 bases, V lost 6 bases, and 10 bases had no gene match.

The chain combines TRBV29-1 with TRBJ1-2; a weak D match, TRBD1 (6 bases). The CDR3 covers 15 residues. The germline CDR1 and CDR2 sequences are SQVTM and ANQGSEA. V lost 0 bases, J lost 4 bases, and 15 bases lay in between. This CDR3 reads CSVEDLRTEIYGYTF. The DNA for the CDR3 is TGCAGCGTTGAAGATCTGAGGACAGAAATCTATGGCTACACCTTC.

A single count supports this clonotype. The rearrangement joins TRBV15 to TRBJ2-1, with a weak D call TRBD1 (5 bases). V was trimmed by 6 bases and J by 1 base, leaving 13 bases between them. The germline V gene has CDR1 LNHNV and CDR2 YYDKDF (reference sequence). This CDR3 is built from 15 residues. The CDR3 loop reads CATRKQVASYNEQFF. CDR3 sequence (DNA): TGTGCCACCAGAAAACAGGTGGCGTCCTACAATGAGCAGTTCTTC.